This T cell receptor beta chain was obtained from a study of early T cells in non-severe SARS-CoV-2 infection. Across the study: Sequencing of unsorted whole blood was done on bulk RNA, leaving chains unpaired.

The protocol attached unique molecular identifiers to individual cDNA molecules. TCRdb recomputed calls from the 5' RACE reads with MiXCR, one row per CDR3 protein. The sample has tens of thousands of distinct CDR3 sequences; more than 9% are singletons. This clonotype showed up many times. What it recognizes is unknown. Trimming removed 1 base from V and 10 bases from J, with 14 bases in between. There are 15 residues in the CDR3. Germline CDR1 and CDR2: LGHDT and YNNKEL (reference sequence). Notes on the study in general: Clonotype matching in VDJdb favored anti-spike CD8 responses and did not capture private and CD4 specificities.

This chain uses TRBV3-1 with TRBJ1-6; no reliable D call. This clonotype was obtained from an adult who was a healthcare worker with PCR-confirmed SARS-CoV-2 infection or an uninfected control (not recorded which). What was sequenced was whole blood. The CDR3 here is CASSQGPRWGSPLHF. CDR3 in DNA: TGTGCCAGCAGCCAAGGGCCCCGCTGGGGATCACCCCTCCACTTT.